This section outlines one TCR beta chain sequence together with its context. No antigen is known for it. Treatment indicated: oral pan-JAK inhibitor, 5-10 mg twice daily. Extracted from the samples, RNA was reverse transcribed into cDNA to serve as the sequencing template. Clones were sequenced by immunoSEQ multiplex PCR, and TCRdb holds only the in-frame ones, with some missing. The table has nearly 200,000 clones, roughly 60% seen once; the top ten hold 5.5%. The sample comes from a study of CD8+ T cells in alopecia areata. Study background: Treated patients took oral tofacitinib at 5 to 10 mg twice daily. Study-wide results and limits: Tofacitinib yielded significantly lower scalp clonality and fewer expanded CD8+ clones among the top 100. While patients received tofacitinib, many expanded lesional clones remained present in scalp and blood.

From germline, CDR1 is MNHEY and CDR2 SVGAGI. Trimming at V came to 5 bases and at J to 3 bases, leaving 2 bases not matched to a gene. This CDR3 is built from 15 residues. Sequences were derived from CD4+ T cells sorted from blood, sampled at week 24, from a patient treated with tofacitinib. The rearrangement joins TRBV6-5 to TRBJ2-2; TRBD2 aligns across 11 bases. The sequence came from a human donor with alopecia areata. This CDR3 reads CASSGTSGYTGELFF. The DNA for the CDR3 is TGTGCCAGCAGTGGGACTAGCGGTTACACCGGGGAGCTGTTTTTT.